This is a list of T cell receptor beta chains from one sample in a study of OX40 agonist ivuxolimab in advanced cancers. Sequencing was performed with immunoSEQ multiplex PCR; in TCRdb, only in-frame clones are kept and a portion is missing. The sample holds tens of thousands of clones; 82% are singletons and the top ten take more than 3.5%. The material was CD4+ or CD8+ T cells sorted from blood, obtained in a trial of the OX40 agonist ivuxolimab. The receptors were gathered from an adult with an advanced solid tumor such as melanoma, head and neck, liver or kidney cancer. The CDR3 runs from the conserved cysteine through the conserved F or W. D genes are given only for firm matches. Only some rows state a clone size, as once, few, many or a class for expanded clones.

j_call v_call clone_size d_call cdr3_nt cdr3_aa
TRBJ1-6 TRBV28 NA TRBD1 TGTGCCAGCAGTTTACCGGGACAGGGGTTGCATTCACCCCTCCACTTT CASSLPGQGLHSPLHF
TRBJ2-7 TRBV11-3 NA NA TGTGCCAGCAGGGGCAGGGCTTTCTCCGAGCAGTACTTC CASRGRAFSEQYF
TRBJ2-7 TRBV20-1 NA NA TGCAGTGCCAGAGAACGTTACGAGCAGTACTTC CSARERYEQYF
TRBJ2-1 TRBV2 NA TRBD2 TGTGCCAGCGGCGACGGACTAGCATACAATGAGCAGTTCTTC CASGDGLAYNEQFF
TRBJ2-7 TRBV4-1 once TRBD1 TGCGCCAGCAGCCCTAGACAGGGATCTTACGGGCAGTACTTC CASSPRQGSYGQYF
TRBJ2-3 TRBV18 NA TRBD1 TGTGCCAGCTCCCCGGACAGGTCGTATGCAGATACGCAGTATTTT CASSPDRSYADTQYF
TRBJ1-2 TRBV5-6 NA TRBD1 TGTGCCAGCAGCTTGGGCCCTCGAGGACAGGGGGCGGGTGGCTACACCTTC CASSLGPRGQGAGGYTF
TRBJ1-2 TRBV7-2 NA TRBD1 TGTGCCAGCAGCTTGGCCCTCAGGGGGGCGGAAGGCTACACCTTC CASSLALRGAEGYTF
TRBJ1-5 TRBV19 NA NA TGTGCCAGTAGTCCCCCGACACGTCGTATCAATCAGCCCCAGCATTTT CASSPPTRRINQPQHF
TRBJ2-2 TRBV7-2 NA NA TGTGCCAGCAGCGGAACTAGCCATACAATCGGAGAGCTGTTTTTT CASSGTSHTIGELFF
TRBJ1-2 TRBV18 NA NA TGTGCCAGCTCACCCGCGTTAGAGGAGTCCTATGGCTACACCTTC CASSPALEESYGYTF
TRBJ2-7 TRBV10-3 NA TRBD2 TGTGCCATCAGTGACATTAAGCGGGGGGGAACCTACGAGCAGTACTTC CAISDIKRGGTYEQYF
TRBJ2-7 TRBV19 NA NA TGTGCCAGTAGTATAGATCGGGAAGGCGAGCAGTACTTC CASSIDREGEQYF
TRBJ2-1 TRBV5-1 NA TRBD2 TGCGCCAGCAGCCCCTGGACTAGCCCTTCCTACAATGAGCAGTTCTTC CASSPWTSPSYNEQFF
TRBJ2-2 TRBV4-3 NA TRBD1 TGCGCCAGCAGCCCTAACAGGGGGCGGACCGGGGAGCTGTTTTTT CASSPNRGRTGELFF
TRBJ2-1 TRBV28 NA TRBD2 TGTGCCAGCAGTTTGGACAGCGGACTAGCGGGAGGAGGGACGTATGAGCAGTTCTTC CASSLDSGLAGGGTYEQFF
TRBJ1-6 TRBV5-8 once TRBD1 TGTGCCAGCAGCGCGACAGGGGATGATTCACCCCTCCACTTT CASSATGDDSPLHF
TRBJ2-3 TRBV19 NA TRBD2 TGTGCCAGTAGTCCCCGGACTAGCGGGGTCACAGATACGCAGTATTTT CASSPRTSGVTDTQYF
TRBJ1-1 TRBV6-4 NA NA TGTGCCAGCAGCGAGGACGGAGGGACTGAAGCTTTCTTT CASSEDGGTEAFF
TRBJ1-1 TRBV7-6 NA NA TGTGCTAGCAGCTTAGATTACAGCTATGAAGCTTTCTTT CASSLDYSYEAFF
TRBJ1-2 TRBV18 NA NA TGTGCCAGCTCACCAAGTCCGGGACATACCTCCTATGGCTACACCTTC CASSPSPGHTSYGYTF
TRBJ2-2 TRBV5-1 few NA TGCGCCAGCAGCTGGGGGTCGAGGACCGGGGAGCTGTTTTTT CASSWGSRTGELFF
TRBJ1-1 TRBV9 NA TRBD1 TGTGCCAGCAGCGTTGGGACAGGGGGAGGGCAAGCTTTCTTT CASSVGTGGGQAFF
TRBJ1-4 TRBV29-1 few NA TGCAGCGTTCGGGACATGGATGAAAAACTGTTTTTT CSVRDMDEKLFF
TRBJ2-3 TRBV9 NA NA TGTGCCAGCAGTTGGACAGGGAGGGGAGATACGCAGTATTTT CASSWTGRGDTQYF
TRBJ1-6 TRBV27 NA TRBD1 TGTGCCAGCAGTTTATTGGGACAGGCTAAGACACCCCTCCACTTT CASSLLGQAKTPLHF
TRBJ2-7 TRBV12-5 few NA TGTGCTAGTGGTCCAGCCACAGGAGTGGACGAGCAGTACTTC CASGPATGVDEQYF
TRBJ2-6 TRBV9 NA NA TGTGCCAGCAGCTCCATGGGCTCTGGGGCCAACGTCCTGACTTTC CASSSMGSGANVLTF
TRBJ1-5 TRBV27 once NA TGTGCCAGCAAGGGGACACTTAGCAATCAGCCCCAGCATTTT CASKGTLSNQPQHF
TRBJ1-1 TRBV7-2 NA NA TGTGCCAGCAGCCCCTACGGGGGAACTTCTGAAGCTTTCTTT CASSPYGGTSEAFF
TRBJ1-1 TRBV5-5 NA TRBD1 TGTGCCAGCAGTTTCGACAGGGTGAGCACTGAAGCTTTCTTT CASSFDRVSTEAFF
TRBJ2-3 TRBV28 NA NA TGTGCCAGCACCTCGACTACCCTAAAAAGGGATACGCAGTATTTT CASTSTTLKRDTQYF
TRBJ2-2 TRBV7-2 NA TRBD1 TGTGCCAGCAGCTTGACAGGGGCGAACACCGGGGAGCTGTTTTTT CASSLTGANTGELFF
TRBJ1-4 TRBV5-6 NA NA TGTGCCAGCGGAGCTTGGCGGATGCCTGAAAAACTGTTTTTT CASGAWRMPEKLFF
TRBJ2-3 TRBV6-1 NA NA TGTGCCAGCAGCCTGGTTACGGATACGCAGTATTTT CASSLVTDTQYF
TRBJ2-7 TRBV5-6 NA TRBD2 TGTGCCAGCAGCCGAGCCGGGACTAGGTCTTACTACGAGCAGTACTTC CASSRAGTRSYYEQYF
TRBJ1-2 TRBV19 NA NA TGTGCCAGTAGTGGCCGAGCTAACTATGGCTACACCTTC CASSGRANYGYTF
TRBJ2-3 TRBV5-1 few TRBD1 TGCGCCAGCGGCTCCGGGACAGGGACCCTCACAGATACGCAGTATTTT CASGSGTGTLTDTQYF
TRBJ2-5 TRBV6-1 few TRBD2 TGTGCCAGCAGTGAAAAAAGGGGACTAGCGGAGGAGACCCAGTACTTC CASSEKRGLAEETQYF
TRBJ2-5 TRBV6-5 NA TRBD1 TGTGCCAGCAGTGGGACAGAGAAAGAGACCCAGTACTTC CASSGTEKETQYF
TRBJ1-1 TRBV7-2 NA NA TGTGCCAGCAGCTCACCGCTGAACACTGAAGCTTTCTTT CASSSPLNTEAFF
TRBJ2-5 TRBV25-1 NA TRBD1 TGTGCCAGCAGTGACCGGGACAGGGGGAAGGAGACCCAGTACTTC CASSDRDRGKETQYF
TRBJ2-7 TRBV11-2 NA NA TGTGCCAGCAGCCCATCCTGGTACGAGCAGTACTTC CASSPSWYEQYF
TRBJ2-2 TRBV6-6 NA TRBD2 TGTGCCAGCAGTTCCCCTGGCGGGGGTAACACCGGGGAGCTGTTTTTT CASSSPGGGNTGELFF
TRBJ1-2 TRBV21-1 NA NA TGTGCCAGCAGCCCTCATATAAGGGGGAACTATGGCTACACCTTC CASSPHIRGNYGYTF
TRBJ2-1 TRBV5-4 NA NA TGTGCCAGCAGCACTAGTTATGAGCAGTTCTTC CASSTSYEQFF